This T cell receptor (beta chain) was recovered during a study of control samples from healthy donors and cancer patients. The repertoire was sequenced with immunoSEQ multiplex PCR; TCRdb's copy has only in-frame clones and lacks some. The sample consists of over 150,000 clones, nearly 90% of them appearing once. The V and J ends lost 1 base and 5 bases respectively, with 4 bases between them. The CDR3 is 12 residues long. The germline gives CDR1 SGHDT, CDR2 YYEEEE. Details on this clone: Other DNA sequences in the sample encode the same CDR3.

This TCR was sampled from a woman aged 50 to 65 in good health. V and J are TRBV5-6 and TRBJ1-5, with D uncertain. Sample: blood. The CDR3 sequence: CASSLRYQPQHF. CDR3 in DNA: TGTGCCAGCAGCTTGAGATATCAGCCCCAGCATTTT.